Following are 13 T cell receptor beta chains from one sample sequenced in a study of T cell repertoires in cytomegalovirus infection. TCRdb independently ran MiXCR on the reads; one entry per CDR3 protein. The sample gives approximately 250,000 distinct CDR3 sequences, approximately 6.7% of which show up once; roughly 6% is in the top ten. The sample comprised PBMCs. The source is a human donor in good health (CMV status not recorded). Some clones in this sample may be carry-over from other donors' samples.

This clonotype was recorded at least ten times. The chain uses TRBV19 and TRBJ2-5; D gene uncertain. Trimming took 4 bases from V and 5 from J, leaving 14 bases between them. The germline gives CDR1 LNHDA, CDR2 SQIVND (reference sequence). This CDR3 spans 14 amino acids. The CDR3 protein is CASSTAEEWETQYF. In DNA form, the CDR3 reads TGTGCCAGTAGTACGGCGGAAGAGTGGGAGACCCAGTACTTC.

This clonotype was counted at least ten times. The rearrangement uses TRBV20-1 and TRBJ1-2; D is perhaps TRBD1 (5 bases). This CDR3 is built from 17 residues. Trimming shortened V by 6 bases and J by 0 bases, and 23 bases separated the two germline ends. Looked up from germline, CDR1 is DFQATT and CDR2 is SNEGSKA (reference sequence). The CDR3 bases are TGCAGTGCCCCTCCTCCGCCAGGGAAGGGGCCTAACTATGGCTACACCTTC. Protein product: CSAPPPPGKGPNYGYTF.

In its sample, this clonotype was seen many times. V and J are TRBV18 and TRBJ2-1; 9 bases match TRBD2. Germline values: CDR1 KGHSH, CDR2 LQKENI. Losses at the gene ends were 1 base for V and 6 bases for J; bases not matched to a gene: 4. The CDR3 runs to 15 residues. CDR3 sequence: CASSPLAGATNEQFF. In nucleotides, the CDR3 is TGTGCCAGCTCACCACTAGCGGGGGCGACCAATGAGCAGTTCTTC.

In its sample, this clonotype was seen a few times. This chain joins TRBV29-1 and TRBJ2-4; D tentatively fits TRBD1 or TRBD2 (5 bases each). Trimming removed 7 bases at V and 0 bases at J, with 13 bases between. CDR1 is SQVTM and CDR2 is ANQGSEA in the germline V gene. This CDR3 spans 14 amino acids. Here the CDR3 DNA reads TGCAGCGCCACGGGACCTCAAGCCAAAAACATTCAGTACTTC. Translation gives CSATGPQAKNIQYF.

A few counts support this clonotype. This chain uses TRBV18 with TRBJ2-3; 7 nucleotides agree with TRBD2. CDR3 length: 15 residues. Per germline, CDR1 KGHSH and CDR2 LQKENI. V gave up 1 base and J gave up 4 bases; unmatched junction bases: 5. CDR3 DNA: TGTGCCAGCTCACCACGGCGGGGAGGGGCAGATACGCAGTATTTT. It translates to CASSPRRGGADTQYF.

This clonotype was observed at least ten times. The rearrangement uses TRBV5-1 and TRBJ2-7, with 7 nucleotides matching TRBD2. Germline values: CDR1 SGHRS, CDR2 YFSETQ. V gave up 0 bases and J gave up 6 bases; unmatched junction bases: 9. This CDR3 is 15 amino acids long. The chain's CDR3 is CASSLGASGVGEQYF. For the CDR3, the DNA is TGCGCCAGCAGCTTGGGGGCTAGCGGTGTGGGCGAGCAGTACTTC.

This clonotype was recorded many times. This chain uses TRBV12-3 or TRBV12-4 with TRBJ2-3; D remains ambiguous. The CDR3 covers 14 residues. Trimming shortened V by 5 bases and J by 2 bases, and 11 bases separated the two germline ends. CDR3 bases: TGTGCCAGCAGTCTTGGGGAACCCACAGATACGCAGTATTTT. Protein sequence: CASSLGEPTDTQYF.

This clonotype has a count of ten or more. The rearrangement joins TRBV11-2 to TRBJ2-1, with D tentatively TRBD1 (5 bases). V shed 4 bases and J shed 0 bases, with 13 bases lying between them. Germline V gene sequence: CDR1 SGHAT, CDR2 FQNNGV. The CDR3 runs 16 residues. The CDR3: CASSSRVDSSYNEQFF. CDR3 sequence (DNA): TGTGCCAGCAGCTCCAGGGTCGATAGCTCCTACAATGAGCAGTTCTTC.

This clonotype was seen at least ten times. As DNA, the CDR3 is TGTGCCAGCAGTCCCAGCCCGGGACAGGGGGCGAAGACCCAGTACTTC. Protein product: CASSPSPGQGAKTQYF. The chain carries TRBV6-1 and TRBJ2-5, with 12 bases that match TRBD1. CDR1 MNHNS and CDR2 SASEGT come from the germline V gene. CDR3 length: 16 amino acids. The V and J ends lost 5 bases and 6 bases, in that order; junction bases with no gene match: 10.

There are many counts of this clonotype. CDR3 sequence (DNA): TGTGCCAGCAGTGAATGGACACCCAATCAGCCCCAGCATTTT. Translation gives CASSEWTPNQPQHF. V is TRBV2 and J is TRBJ1-5; the D gene is possibly TRBD1 (5 bases). Germline CDR1 SNHLY, CDR2 FYNNEI. Trimming left V 2 bases short and J 3 bases short, with 8 bases between. The CDR3 loop spans 14 amino acids.

This clonotype was detected many times. The gene calls are TRBV18 and TRBJ1-2, with 7 nucleotides matching TRBD1. Germline V gene data show CDR1 as KGHSH and CDR2 as LQKENI. The CDR3 length is 15 residues. The V segment lost 6 bases and the J segment 4 bases; nucleotides outside the gene matches: 11. The CDR3 is CASSPDRALPYGYTF. DNA of the CDR3: TGTGCCAGCTCGCCTGACAGGGCACTTCCCTATGGCTACACCTTC.

This clonotype was seen at least ten times. This rearrangement joins TRBV5-1 to TRBJ1-1; 9 bases match TRBD1. V shed 4 bases and J 4 bases; nucleotides not matched to a gene: 5. CDR3 size: 14 residues. Germline CDR1 SGHRS, CDR2 YFSETQ. The DNA of the CDR3 is TGCGCCAGCAGCCAACTGGACAGGGGCACTGAAGCTTTCTTT. Its protein product is CASSQLDRGTEAFF.

This clonotype occurred many times. The chain uses TRBV12-3 or TRBV12-4 and TRBJ1-1; no firm D call. This CDR3 is 13 amino acids long. Between the trimmed V and J ends, which lost 4 bases and 5 bases, there was a span of 11 bases. The CDR3 sequence: CASSYGERTEAFF. The CDR3 nucleotides are TGTGCCAGCAGTTATGGGGAACGGACTGAAGCTTTCTTT.